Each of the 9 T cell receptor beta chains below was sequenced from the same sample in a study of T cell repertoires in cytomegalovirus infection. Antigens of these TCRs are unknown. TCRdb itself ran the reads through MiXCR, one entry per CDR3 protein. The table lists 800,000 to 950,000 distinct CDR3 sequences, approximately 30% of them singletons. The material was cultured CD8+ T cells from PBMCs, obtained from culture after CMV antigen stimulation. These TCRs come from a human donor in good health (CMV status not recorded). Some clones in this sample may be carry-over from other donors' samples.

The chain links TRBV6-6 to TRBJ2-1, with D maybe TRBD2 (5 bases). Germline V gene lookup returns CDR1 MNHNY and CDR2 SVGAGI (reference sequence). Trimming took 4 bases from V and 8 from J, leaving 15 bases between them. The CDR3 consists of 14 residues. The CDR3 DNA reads TGTGCCAGCAGTTCCCGACGGGGTGACGATGAGCAGTTCTTC. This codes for CASSSRRGDDEQFF.

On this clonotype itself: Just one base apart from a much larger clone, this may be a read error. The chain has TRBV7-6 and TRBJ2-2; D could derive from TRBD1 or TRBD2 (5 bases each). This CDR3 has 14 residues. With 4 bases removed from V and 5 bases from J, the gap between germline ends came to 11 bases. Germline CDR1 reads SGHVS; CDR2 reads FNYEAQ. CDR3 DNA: TGTGCCAGCAGCTCGGGGCGAGGGACCGGGGAGCTGTTTTTT. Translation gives CASSSGRGTGELFF. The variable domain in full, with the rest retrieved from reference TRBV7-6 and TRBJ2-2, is GAGVSQSPRYKVTKRGQDVALRCDPISGHVSLYWYRQALGQGPEFLTYFNYEAQQDKSGLPNDRFSAERPEGSISTLTIQRTEQRDSAMYRCASSSGRGTGELFFGEGSRLTVL.

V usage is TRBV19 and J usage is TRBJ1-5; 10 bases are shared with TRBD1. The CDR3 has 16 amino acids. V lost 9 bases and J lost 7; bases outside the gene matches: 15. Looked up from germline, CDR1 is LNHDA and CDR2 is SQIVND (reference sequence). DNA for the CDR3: TGTGCCAGCCTCGACAGGGGGCGAGGACTTGAGCAGCCCCAGCATTTT. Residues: CASLDRGRGLEQPQHF.

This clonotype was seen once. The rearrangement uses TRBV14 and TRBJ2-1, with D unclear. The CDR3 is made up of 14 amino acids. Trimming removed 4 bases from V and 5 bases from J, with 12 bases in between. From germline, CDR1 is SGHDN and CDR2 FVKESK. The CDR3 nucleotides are TGTGCCAGCAGCCTCCCCCAGTTAAACAATGAGCAGTTCTTC. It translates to CASSLPQLNNEQFF.

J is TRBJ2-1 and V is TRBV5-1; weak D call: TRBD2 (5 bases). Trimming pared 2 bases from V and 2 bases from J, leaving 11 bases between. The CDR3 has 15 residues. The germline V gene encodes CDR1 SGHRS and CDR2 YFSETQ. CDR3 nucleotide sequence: TGCGCCAGCAGCTTTGGTGGGCGGGCCTACAATGAGCAGTTCTTC. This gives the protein CASSFGGRAYNEQFF.

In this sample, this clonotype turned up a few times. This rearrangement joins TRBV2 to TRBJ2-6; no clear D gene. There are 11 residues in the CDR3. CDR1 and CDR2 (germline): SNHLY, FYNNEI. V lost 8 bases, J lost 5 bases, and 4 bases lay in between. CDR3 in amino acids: CASLWANVLTF. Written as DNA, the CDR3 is TGTGCCAGCCTTTGGGCCAACGTCCTGACTTTC.

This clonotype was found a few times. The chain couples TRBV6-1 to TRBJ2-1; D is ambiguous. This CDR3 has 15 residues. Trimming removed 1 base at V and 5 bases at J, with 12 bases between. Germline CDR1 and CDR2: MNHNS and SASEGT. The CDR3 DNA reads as TGTGCCAGCAGTGAAGGAGCCCACGGCGACAATGAGCAGTTCTTC. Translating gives CASSEGAHGDNEQFF.

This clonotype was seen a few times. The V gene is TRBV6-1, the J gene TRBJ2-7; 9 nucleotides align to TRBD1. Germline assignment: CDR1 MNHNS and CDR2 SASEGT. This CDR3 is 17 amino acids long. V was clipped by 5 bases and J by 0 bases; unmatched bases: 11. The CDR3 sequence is CASSYQTGQGSSYEQYV. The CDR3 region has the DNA TGTGCCAGCAGTTATCAAACGGGACAGGGAAGCTCCTACGAGCAGTACGTC.

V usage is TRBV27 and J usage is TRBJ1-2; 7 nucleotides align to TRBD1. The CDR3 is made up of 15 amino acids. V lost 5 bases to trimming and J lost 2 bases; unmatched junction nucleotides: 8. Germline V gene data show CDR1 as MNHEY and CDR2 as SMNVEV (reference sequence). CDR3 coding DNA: TGTGCCAGCAGTCCCGGACAGGTCGTGAACTATGGCTACACCTTC. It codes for CASSPGQVVNYGYTF.